This T cell receptor beta chain originates from a study of Graves' ophthalmopathy and Graves' hyperthyroidism. Scientists amplified the TCR beta CDR3 regions from RNA transcripts. A first-round RT-PCR used HTBI primers, followed by a second-round multiplex PCR. TCRdb reprocessed the multiplex PCR reads with MiXCR, giving one entry per CDR3 protein. This sample carries around 520,000 distinct CDR3 sequences, 35% to 45% of them seen once, and the ten largest clones take roughly 4.5%. Germline CDR1 and CDR2: MGHRA and YSYEKL. The CDR3 extends over 16 amino acids. V trimming: 2 bases; J trimming: 8 bases; junction bases outside the gene matches: 11.

The J gene is TRBJ1-1, the V gene TRBV4-1, with TRBD1 matching 10 bases. Sequencing was performed on peripheral blood or thyroid tissue (not recorded which). The clonotype originates from an adult man with Graves' hyperthyroidism. CDR3 bases: TGCGCCAGCAGCCAAACGCCGGGACAGGGGTTTGCAGAAGCTTTCTTT. Translated: CASSQTPGQGFAEAFF.